These T cell receptor beta chains were read from a single sample in a study of T cell repertoires in cytomegalovirus infection. TCRdb reprocessed the reads via MiXCR and lists one record per CDR3 protein. Of 400,000 to 600,000 distinct CDR3 sequences in the sample, approximately 42% were seen once. For these TCRs, the target antigens are not known. The source was cultured PBMCs, collected from culture after CMV antigen stimulation. These receptors were taken from a human donor in good health (CMV status not recorded). Some clones in this sample may be carry-over from other donors' samples. The CDR3 runs from the conserved cysteine through the conserved F or W. The D gene is left open where the match is weak. A clone size is listed for some rows: how often the clone was seen (once, few, many), or a class if it is expanded.

v_call	d_call	clone_size	j_call	cdr3_aa	cdr3_nt
TRBV11-2	.	few	TRBJ1-4	CASSLGYNEKLFF	TGTGCCAGCAGCTTAGGTTATAATGAAAAACTGTTTTTT
TRBV6-1	.	.	TRBJ1-2	CASIGGRNGYTF	TGTGCCAGCATCGGGGGTCGGAATGGCTACACCTTC
TRBV7-8	TRBD2	many	TRBJ2-5	CASRGAGGQETQYF	TGTGCCAGCAGGGGAGCGGGGGGACAAGAGACCCAGTACTTC
TRBV6-2/TRBV6-3	.	.	TRBJ1-3	CASRKTGNTIYF	TGTGCCAGCAGGAAGACTGGAAACACCATATATTTT
TRBV7-3	.	once	TRBJ2-5	CASSFLRGAGETQYF	TGTGCCAGCAGCTTTTTAAGGGGGGCCGGCGAGACCCAGTACTTC
TRBV18	.	.	TRBJ2-1	CASSPNGWSSYNEQFF	TGTGCCAGCTCACCTAACGGGTGGAGCTCCTACAATGAGCAGTTCTTC
TRBV6-6	.	.	TRBJ2-3	CASSYRGTASTDTQYF	TGTGCCAGCAGTTACCGCGGGACAGCTAGCACAGATACGCAGTATTTT
TRBV7-8	.	.	TRBJ1-6	CASSSPQGNNSPLHF	TGTGCCAGCAGCAGCCCCCAGGGGAATAATTCACCCCTCCACTTT
TRBV6-2/TRBV6-3	TRBD2	few	TRBJ2-1	CASSKGLAGTHNEQFF	TGTGCCAGCAGTAAGGGACTAGCGGGGACCCACAATGAGCAGTTCTTC
TRBV7-9	.	.	TRBJ1-2	CASSLGRTPNYGYTF	TGTGCCAGCAGCTTAGGGAGGACACCGAACTATGGCTACACCTTC